Sequencing of this T cell receptor beta chain was carried out in a study of blood T cell repertoires in COVID-19. Study background: Acute and convalescent COVID-19 samples came from the United States, Italy and Spain. Sources were T cells, B-cell-depleted T cells, or PBMCs; the material itself was cDNA or gDNA.

The V end lost 0 bases, the J end lost 15 bases, and 19 bases lay between the germline ends. This CDR3 comprises 14 residues. Germline V CDR1 and CDR2: LNHDA, SQIVND (reference sequence). TCRdb's table, derived via immunoSEQ multiplex PCR, lists solely in-frame clones and lacks some. Altogether about 64,000 clones are present, 85% to 90% being singletons, with the ten largest covering approximately 3%. The sequence derives from a man between 50 and 59 years old with active COVID-19. The chain employs TRBV19 and TRBJ2-3, with D maybe TRBD1 (6 bases). The source material was peripheral blood. CDR3 in DNA: TGTGCCAGTAGTATAGATTCAGAAAACAGGGAGAAATATTTT. This sequence encodes CASSIDSENREKYF.